This TCR beta chain is from a study of blood T cell repertoires in COVID-19. The CDR3 runs to 15 residues. The V end lost 2 bases, the J end lost 1 base, and 7 bases lay between the germline ends. The germline gives CDR1 SGHRS, CDR2 YFSETQ. Cohort placement rested on clinical history that participants reported themselves. Recovered status applied to Cohort 3 donors who had two consecutive negative PCRs. It also applied to those with clearance or with symptom resolution. In the original workflow: The authors estimated nucleated cell counts from reference gene primer amplification. TCRdb's copy holds only in-frame clones and misses some; the assay was immunoSEQ multiplex PCR. Clone size and the V and J calls come from that table; the DNA yielded D and trimming. Of approximately 210,000 clones in the sample, roughly nine tenths were seen once.

The rearrangement joins TRBV5-1 to TRBJ2-6; possible D gene TRBD2, 5 bases. This TCR was sampled from a woman aged 18-29 years who had recovered from COVID-19. Source material: PBMCs or T cells enriched from blood (not recorded which). The CDR3 reads CASSLAASGANVLTF. For the CDR3, the DNA is TGCGCCAGCAGCTTAGCGGCGTCTGGGGCCAACGTCCTGACTTTC.